A single sample is the source of the 14 T cell receptor beta chains below, sequenced in a study of PD-L1 blockade in urothelial cancer (dated 2017 in TCRdb). Interpreted using the paper, the time point label stands for: pretreatment peripheral blood. The library was made by the immunoSEQ multiplex PCR assay. Sourced from immuneACCESS, this table was stored by TCRdb with only in-frame sequences that have V and J called. A share of the clones is absent; for the studies checked, an unresolved V gene accounts for under half, and the remainder has no known explanation. Here the sample has about 53,000 clones; 87% occur a single time. The ten largest clones capture under 15% of the sample. The source material was PBMCs, sampled around atezolizumab (anti-PD-L1) treatment. These TCRs come from an older woman with urothelial cancer.

This sequence joins TRBV13 and TRBJ2-3; D call uncertain. This CDR3 contains 11 residues. Germline-derived CDR1 and CDR2 are PRHDT and FYEKMQ (reference sequence). Trimming removed 4 bases from V and 3 bases from J, with 2 bases in between. DNA for the CDR3: TGTGCCAGCAGCTCAACAGATACGCAGTATTTT. This gives the protein CASSSTDTQYF.

This chain uses TRBV6-4 with TRBJ1-2; 7 bases map to TRBD1. The CDR3 length is 15 residues. J was trimmed by 8 bases and V by 4 bases; bases with no gene match: 13. Germline assignment: CDR1 MRHNA and CDR2 SNTAGT. The CDR3 sequence is CASSADRATARGYTF. Here the CDR3 DNA reads TGTGCCAGCAGTGCCGACAGGGCTACAGCCCGGGGCTACACCTTC.

The chain has TRBV28 and TRBJ2-7; 7 nucleotides match TRBD2. Germline V gives CDR1 MDHEN, CDR2 SYDVKM. The ends lost 8 bases at V and 4 bases at J; junction bases unmatched: 11. The CDR3 length is 14 residues. The CDR3 sequence is CASRGAGKTYEQYF. As DNA, the CDR3 is TGTGCCAGCCGGGGAGCGGGAAAAACTTACGAGCAGTACTTC.

The CDR3: CASSLGKTSGANNEQFF. CDR3 DNA: TGCGCCAGCAGCTTGGGAAAAACTAGCGGGGCAAACAATGAGCAGTTCTTC. The chain has TRBV5-1 and TRBJ2-1, with 10 bases fitting TRBD2. Trimming took 0 bases from V and 5 from J; bases not matched to a gene: 8. Per germline, CDR1 SGHRS and CDR2 YFSETQ. The CDR3 extends over 17 amino acids.

V is TRBV29-1 and J is TRBJ2-7; no definite D call. This CDR3 region has 11 residues. V shed 0 bases and J shed 6 bases, with 6 bases lying between them. Germline loops: CDR1 SQVTM, CDR2 ANQGSEA. The CDR3 spells CSVEDTAEQYF. CDR3 sequence (DNA): TGCAGCGTTGAAGATACAGCCGAGCAGTACTTC.

The chain combines TRBV4-1 with TRBJ2-7, with TRBD2 matching over 13 bases. The junction had 10 bases not matched to a gene; V was cut back by 0 bases and J by 5 bases. This CDR3 is 18 amino acids long. CDR1 and CDR2 (germline): MGHRA, YSYEKL. CDR3: CASSQESELAGGPDEQYF. CDR3 sequence (DNA): TGCGCCAGCAGCCAAGAATCGGAACTAGCGGGGGGGCCGGACGAGCAGTACTTC.

This chain joins TRBV6-5 and TRBJ2-7, with 8 bases matching TRBD2. Germline trimming cut 2 bases from V and 2 bases from J; bases unmatched to any gene: 8. This CDR3 comprises 16 residues. In germline, CDR1 is MNHEY, CDR2 SVGAGI. The CDR3 DNA reads TGTGCCAGCAGTTACGTGGCGGGGGGTCCCACCTACGAGCAGTACTTC. The encoded protein is CASSYVAGGPTYEQYF.

This chain uses TRBV6-6 with TRBJ2-4, with 9 bases identical to TRBD1. There are 15 residues in the CDR3. V lost 4 bases, J lost 2 bases, and 3 bases stayed unmatched. Germline CDR1 and CDR2: MNHNY and SVGAGI (reference sequence). The chain's CDR3 is CASSLGTGPKNIQYF. The CDR3 DNA follows: TGTGCCAGCAGTTTGGGGACAGGGCCCAAAAACATTCAGTACTTC.

The chain joins TRBV9 to TRBJ2-7, with D tentatively TRBD2 (6 bases). Germline CDR1 reads SGDLS; CDR2 reads YYNGEE. The CDR3 runs to 16 residues. V gave up 3 bases and J gave up 7 bases, with 23 bases separating them. The CDR3 sequence is CASSGYSGLGFREQYF. The CDR3 DNA reads TGTGCCAGCAGCGGATACTCGGGACTGGGTTTCAGGGAGCAGTACTTC.

This chain joins TRBV27 and TRBJ2-5, with 8 bases matching TRBD1. Germline CDR1 MNHEY, CDR2 SMNVEV (reference sequence). Trimming removed 2 bases from V and 5 bases from J; junction bases left unmatched: 10. The CDR3 is 16 residues long. This chain's CDR3 is CASSLEGQDLWETQYF. Here the CDR3 DNA reads TGTGCCAGCAGTTTAGAGGGACAGGACTTATGGGAGACCCAGTACTTC.

The chain carries TRBV6-5 and TRBJ1-2; D is undetermined. V lost 10 bases and J 8 bases, leaving 17 bases between the germline ends. The CDR3 runs to 12 residues. Germline-derived CDR1 and CDR2 are MNHEY and SVGAGI. In nucleotides, the CDR3 is TGTGCCACAAAGAAAGATCCGGAGGGCTACACCTTC. Its protein is CATKKDPEGYTF.

The chain employs TRBV5-3 and TRBJ2-2; 11 positions agree with TRBD2. TRBV5-3 carries the ORF label, with uncertain function. CDR3 size: 17 residues. V lost 0 bases, J lost 4 bases, and 5 bases stayed unmatched. In nucleotides, the CDR3 is TGTGCCAGAAGCTTGGAAGGCGGGACTAGCGGCACCGGGGAGCTGTTTTTT. Translation: CARSLEGGTSGTGELFF.

The J gene is TRBJ2-3, the V gene TRBV28, with TRBD2 matching over 12 bases. V was clipped by 5 bases and J by 2 bases; unmatched bases: 8. Looked up from germline, CDR1 is MDHEN and CDR2 is SYDVKM. The CDR3 loop spans 17 amino acids. CDR3 nucleotide sequence: TGTGCCAGCAGTCTCCTCCGACTAGCGGGGGACACAGATACGCAGTATTTT. The encoded protein is CASSLLRLAGDTDTQYF.

The V and J genes are TRBV5-4 and TRBJ1-4; 7 nucleotides agree with TRBD1. This CDR3 comprises 15 residues. V shed 6 bases and J 6 bases; nucleotides not matched to a gene: 11. From germline, CDR1 is SGHNT and CDR2 YYREEE (reference sequence). CDR3 sequence: CASTERGQTYEKLFF. The CDR3 nucleotides are TGTGCCAGCACTGAGAGGGGACAGACGTATGAAAAACTGTTTTTT.